This TCR beta chain was captured in a study of cytomegalovirus exposure and HLA in healthy donors. Broader study findings: It was taken for granted in presence/absence analyses that sequencing depth across donors was roughly uniform. Excluded were some V segments that proved indistinguishable, including TRBV6-2 and TRBV6-3.

These donors, healthy bone marrow donors, were studied. The primer mix had 60 Vbeta and 13 Jbeta primers. Only in-frame clones appear in the TCRdb table, and some are missing; sequencing was by immunoSEQ multiplex PCR. The sample carries some 90,000 clones, under 85% recorded once. As for this clone: Its specificity is not known.

The CDR3 spans 16 residues. Germline loops: CDR1 SGHTS, CDR2 YDEGEE. V lost 4 bases and J 2 bases, leaving 15 bases between the germline ends. The clonotype originates from a female donor in good health and CMV-seropositive. Sequencing was performed on PBMCs. This chain uses TRBV5-8 with TRBJ1-4; D is uncertain. The CDR3 region is CASSLRGAPTNEKLFF. In DNA, the CDR3 is TGTGCCAGCAGCCTGCGAGGCGCCCCGACTAATGAAAAACTGTTTTTT. Together with reference TRBV5-8 and TRBJ1-4, the CDR3 gives the full variable domain: EAGVTQSPTHLIKTRGQQATLRCSPISGHTSVYWYQQALGLGLQFLLWYDEGEERNRGNFPPRFSGRQFPNYSSELNVNALELEDSALYLCASSLRGAPTNEKLFFGSGTQLSVL.